This TCR beta chain came from a study of response to subunit inactivated influenza vaccine. This clonotype turned up a few times. Using its own MiXCR run on the RT-PCR reads, TCRdb lists one record per CDR3 protein. In the table there are a few hundred thousand distinct CDR3 sequences, 21% of which are singletons. The CDR3 length is 16 residues. CDR1 and CDR2 from the germline V gene are MDHEN and SYDVKM. V was shortened by 7 bases and J by 4 bases, with 22 bases between the two germline ends. This rearrangement joins TRBV28 to TRBJ1-1; perhaps TRBD1 as D (5 bases). The specimen was PBMCs from blood, collected approximately 20 months after vaccination. This receptor was identified in a man aged 50-75 years who received an inactivated influenza vaccine. CDR3 coding DNA: TGTGCCAGCACCCCTACCCGGAGTGGGGGACGCACTGAAGCTTTCTTT. Translation: CASTPTRSGGRTEAFF.